This TCR beta chain was recovered during a study of cytomegalovirus exposure and HLA in healthy donors. Overall study: According to later analysis, the same platform produced the approximately 130 validation and several hundred first-cohort repertoires. Broader study findings: It was about 150 TCR beta chains that were listed as cytomegalovirus-associated. Reports described diagnosis of cytomegalovirus status by the classifier as highly specific and sensitive. Under in vitro conditions, three CMV-associated chains were confirmed as specific for CMV antigens.

Profiled with immunoSEQ multiplex PCR; TCRdb holds only in-frame clones, not every one. The sample lists around 160,000 clones; 85% were seen once. Details on this clone: What it binds is not known.

This clonotype was obtained from a man aged 25 to 40 in good health and CMV-seropositive. Sample: PBMCs.

The CDR3 coding sequence is TGTGCCAGTAGTATCCGGGGAGGACTGGACACTGAAGCTTTCTTT. Its protein is CASSIRGGLDTEAFF. The chain couples TRBV19 to TRBJ1-1, with D hard to call. Trimming took off 3 bases at V and 3 bases at J, with 14 bases between the two ends. CDR3 length equals 15 residues. Per germline, CDR1 LNHDA and CDR2 SQIVND (reference sequence).